The 4 T cell receptor beta chains given below trace back to one sample, sequenced in a study of T cell repertoires in cytomegalovirus infection. Each CDR3 protein gets one entry after TCRdb re-called the reads with MiXCR. This table has around 140,000 distinct CDR3 sequences, about 6% appearing once. The sequenced sample consisted of PBMCs. The receptor source for this set is a human donor in good health (CMV status not recorded). Some clones in this sample may be carry-over from other donors' samples.

This clonotype occurred many times. This sequence joins TRBV28 and TRBJ2-7, with D perhaps being TRBD1 or TRBD2 (5 bases each). The CDR3 runs 15 residues. The V gene lost 6 bases and the J gene lost 2 bases, with 17 bases spanning the gap. The germline V gene has CDR1 MDHEN and CDR2 SYDVKM. The CDR3 nucleotides are TGTGCCAGCAGCCCTCCAACGGGGCGGCCCTACGAGCAGTACTTC. As protein: CASSPPTGRPYEQYF.

This clonotype appeared many times. This chain joins TRBV2 and TRBJ2-3, with a weak D call TRBD2 (5 bases). V shed 5 bases and J shed 3 bases, with 21 bases lying between them. The germline V gene has CDR1 SNHLY and CDR2 FYNNEI. This CDR3 contains 17 residues. In nucleotides, the CDR3 is TGTGCCAGCAGTCCCAGCGGACCAGCGAAAATAACAGATACGCAGTATTTT. It encodes CASSPSGPAKITDTQYF.

This clonotype showed up many times. The rearrangement links TRBV2 to TRBJ2-4; D unclear. From germline, CDR1 is SNHLY and CDR2 FYNNEI. V was pared by 5 bases and J by 9 bases, with 11 bases between. This CDR3 is 12 amino acids long. The CDR3 coding sequence is TGTGCCAGCAGTCCCTCCCCCGGCATTCAGTACTTC. It is translated as CASSPSPGIQYF.

As regards this clonotype: A much larger clone is a single base away; this may be a read error. The chain combines TRBV5-4 with TRBJ1-6, with a tentative D call TRBD1 (5 bases). Germline V gene sequence: CDR1 SGHNT, CDR2 YYREEE (reference sequence). CDR3 size: 13 residues. Deletions cut 4 bases from V and 7 bases from J, with 9 bases between. The CDR3 reads CASSVDNNSPLHF. The CDR3 nucleotides read TGTGCCAGCAGCGTGGACAACAATTCACCCCTCCACTTT.